This T cell receptor (beta chain) was documented in a study of cytomegalovirus exposure and HLA in healthy donors. Remarks on this clone: Its antigen is undetermined.

Regarding the study as a whole: High specificity and sensitivity for cytomegalovirus status were reported for the classifier. An apparent linkage of common viral pathogens to several of the most significant clusters emerged in a later analysis. Generally TCR sequences proved uncommon, though certain public TCRs appeared in numerous donors. Among the CMV-associated chains, three were confirmed in vitro as specific for CMV antigens.

Germline lookup yields CDR1 SGHKS and CDR2 YYEKEE (reference sequence). This CDR3 region has 14 residues. V was cut by 4 bases and J by 2 bases, with 12 bases left in between. Primers for the PCR totalled 60 Vbeta and 13 Jbeta. Measured with immunoSEQ multiplex PCR; TCRdb has only the in-frame clones, and not every one. The sample includes some 150,000 clones, more than 65% of them seen just once. This TCR was sampled from a woman aged 25 to 39 in good health and CMV-seronegative. The specimen sequenced was PBMCs. The chain couples TRBV5-5 to TRBJ1-1, with a weak D call TRBD1 (6 bases). This CDR3 reads CASSRQVSNTEAFF. In DNA form, the CDR3 reads TGTGCCAGCAGCCGACAGGTGTCAAACACTGAAGCTTTCTTT.